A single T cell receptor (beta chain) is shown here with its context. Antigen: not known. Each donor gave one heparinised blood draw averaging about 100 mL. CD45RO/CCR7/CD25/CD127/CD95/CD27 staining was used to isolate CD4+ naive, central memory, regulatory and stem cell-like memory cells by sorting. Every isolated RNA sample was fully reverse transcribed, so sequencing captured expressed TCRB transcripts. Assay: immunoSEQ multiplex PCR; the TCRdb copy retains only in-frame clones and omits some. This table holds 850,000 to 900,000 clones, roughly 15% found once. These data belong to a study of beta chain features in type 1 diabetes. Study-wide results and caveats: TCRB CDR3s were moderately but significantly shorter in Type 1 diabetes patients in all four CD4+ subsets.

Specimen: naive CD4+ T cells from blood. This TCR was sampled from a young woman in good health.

This CDR3 is CASSFTGTSTDTQYF. The CDR3 region has the DNA TGTGCCAGCAGCTTCACGGGAACTAGCACAGATACGCAGTATTTT. J is TRBJ2-3 and V is TRBV7-9; perhaps TRBD2 as D (5 bases). V was trimmed by 3 bases and J by 0 bases, leaving 10 bases between them. This CDR3 has 15 amino acids. Per the germline V gene, CDR1 is SEHNR and CDR2 is FQNEAQ (reference sequence).